The rows below give T cell receptor beta chains drawn from one sample of a study of cytomegalovirus exposure and HLA in healthy donors. Using immunoSEQ multiplex PCR, the repertoire was profiled, and TCRdb retains in-frame clones only, with some absent. The data show around 140,000 clones, 70% to 75% seen once. Specimen: PBMCs. Receptors were obtained from a male donor in good health and CMV-seronegative. Both conserved end residues are part of each CDR3. The D gene is left open where the match is weak. The listing skips clone size in some rows; elsewhere it reads once, few, many or a size class.

TRBJ1-5,TRBD1,TRBV7-2,NA,CASSLSGGGKHF,TGTGCCAGCAGCTTATCAGGGGGCGGTAAGCATTTT
TRBJ2-3,TRBD2,TRBV14,NA,CASSYLSGRSDTQYF,TGTGCCAGCAGCTATCTTAGCGGGAGGTCAGATACGCAGTATTTT
TRBJ2-7,NA,TRBV10-3,NA,CATRGRGDDEQYF,TGTGCCACCCGGGGCAGGGGGGACGACGAGCAGTACTTC
TRBJ2-7,TRBD1,TRBV6-5,NA,CASSVWDRSSYEQYF,TGTGCCAGCAGTGTCTGGGACAGGAGCTCCTACGAGCAGTACTTC
TRBJ1-4,TRBD1,TRBV10-3,once,CAISEPGQGASNEKLFF,TGTGCCATCAGTGAGCCCGGACAGGGGGCGAGTAATGAAAAACTGTTTTTT
TRBJ2-5,TRBD2,TRBV9,NA,CASGDSGSSTQYF,TGTGCCAGCGGCGACAGCGGGAGTTCGACCCAGTACTTC
TRBJ1-4,NA,TRBV28,NA,CASSFQTGTATNEKLFF,TGTGCCAGCAGTTTTCAGACAGGAACCGCAACTAATGAAAAACTGTTTTTT
TRBJ1-1,TRBD1,TRBV28,NA,CASSHGQGFEAFF,TGTGCCAGCAGTCACGGACAGGGCTTTGAAGCTTTCTTT
TRBJ1-2,TRBD1,TRBV30,NA,CAWSVNSGGSYGYTF,TGTGCCTGGAGCGTTAATTCAGGGGGGTCCTATGGCTACACCTTC
TRBJ1-1,NA,TRBV7-8,NA,CASSLVQGNTEAFF,TGTGCCAGCAGCTTAGTTCAGGGGAACACTGAAGCTTTCTTT
TRBJ2-7,NA,TRBV14,NA,CASSQEGSSYEQYF,TGTGCCAGCAGCCAAGAGGGGAGCTCCTACGAGCAGTACTTC
TRBJ2-7,NA,TRBV19,NA,CASSIDGSYEQYF,TGTGCCAGTAGTATAGACGGCTCCTACGAGCAGTACTTC
TRBJ2-2,NA,TRBV7-2,NA,CASSREPSRELFF,TGTGCCAGCAGCCGAGAGCCGTCGAGGGAGCTGTTTTTT
TRBJ2-3,NA,TRBV27,NA,CASRGLIQESTDTQYF,TGTGCCAGCAGGGGCCTAATACAAGAAAGCACAGATACGCAGTATTTT
TRBJ2-1,NA,TRBV11-2,NA,CASSIAGNEQFF,TGTGCCAGCAGTATCGCAGGCAATGAGCAGTTCTTC
TRBJ1-1,NA,TRBV28,NA,CAIARGTMNTEAFF,TGTGCCATAGCACGGGGGACGATGAACACTGAAGCTTTCTTT
TRBJ1-1,NA,TRBV27,NA,CASSLVAGHTEAFF,TGTGCCAGCAGTTTAGTGGCGGGCCACACTGAAGCTTTCTTT
TRBJ1-6,NA,TRBV7-6,NA,CASSSNLNSPLHF,TGTGCCAGCAGCTCGAACCTAAATTCACCCCTCCACTTT
TRBJ1-2,TRBD1,TRBV5-4,NA,CASSLDRGGYTF,TGTGCCAGCAGCCTAGACAGGGGGGGCTACACCTTC
TRBJ2-6,TRBD1,TRBV18,once,CASSASPGQGSVLTF,TGTGCCAGCTCAGCCTCACCGGGACAGGGTAGCGTCCTGACTTTC
TRBJ1-6,TRBD1,TRBV2,NA,CASSWTGVIASSPLHF,TGTGCCAGCAGCTGGACAGGGGTAATCGCTAGTTCACCCCTCCACTTT
TRBJ1-1,TRBD1,TRBV29-1,once,CSAGGGPNTEAFF,TGCAGCGCCGGAGGGGGCCCGAACACTGAAGCTTTCTTT
TRBJ1-2,NA,TRBV10-1,NA,CVRRINYGYTF,TGCGTACGGAGGATTAACTATGGCTACACCTTC
TRBJ1-1,TRBD1,TRBV6-5,NA,CASSSRQGFQMVAFF,TGTGCCAGCAGTTCCCGACAGGGGTTCCAAATGGTAGCTTTCTTT
TRBJ1-2,NA,TRBV27,NA,CASSSDQGGYGYTF,TGTGCCAGCAGTTCAGACCAAGGCGGCTATGGCTACACCTTC
TRBJ1-2,NA,TRBV12-5,NA,CASGFQDSGYNYGYTF,TGTGCTAGTGGTTTCCAGGACAGCGGTTATAACTATGGCTACACCTTC
TRBJ1-1,NA,TRBV30,few,CAWSGQSDTEAFF,TGTGCCTGGAGTGGACAGTCTGACACTGAAGCTTTCTTT
TRBJ2-5,NA,TRBV5-1,NA,CASSLNSRDQETQYF,TGCGCCAGCAGCTTAAATAGTCGGGACCAAGAGACCCAGTACTTC
TRBJ1-1,NA,TRBV6-5,NA,CASSYGFPGMGTEAFF,TGTGCCAGCAGTTACGGGTTTCCGGGGATGGGGACTGAAGCTTTCTTT
TRBJ2-3,NA,TRBV27,NA,CASSLTRTDTQYF,TGTGCCAGCAGCCTCACTCGCACAGATACGCAGTATTTT
TRBJ2-3,TRBD2,TRBV27,NA,CASSLPSGEIDTQYF,TGTGCCAGCAGTTTGCCTAGCGGGGAGATAGATACGCAGTATTTT
TRBJ1-1,TRBD1,TRBV7-8,once,CASNSRTGMNTEAFF,TGTGCCAGCAACAGCCGGACAGGGATGAACACTGAAGCTTTCTTT
TRBJ2-1,TRBD1,TRBV19,once,CASKPDRSSYNEQFF,TGTGCCAGTAAACCGGACAGGAGCTCCTACAATGAGCAGTTCTTC
TRBJ1-3,TRBD1,TRBV10-3,NA,CAIAGQTGRQGAGNTIYF,TGTGCCATCGCGGGCCAAACAGGGCGACAGGGAGCTGGAAACACCATATATTTT
TRBJ2-2,TRBD2,TRBV4-3,NA,CASSQPGGLLAGGYANTGELFF,TGCGCCAGCAGCCAGCCCGGGGGGCTTCTAGCGGGGGGCTACGCGAACACCGGGGAGCTGTTTTTT
TRBJ2-3,NA,TRBV28,few,CASSFPGTSTDTQYF,TGTGCCAGCAGTTTCCCCGGGACTAGCACAGATACGCAGTATTTT
TRBJ2-1,NA,TRBV7-3,NA,CASSARGPTGNEQFF,TGTGCCAGCAGCGCGCGGGGCCCGACGGGAAATGAGCAGTTCTTC
TRBJ1-2,NA,TRBV14,NA,CASSPLSRVGGYTF,TGTGCCAGCAGCCCTCTGAGCAGGGTGGGTGGCTACACCTTC
TRBJ2-7,TRBD2,TRBV7-9,once,CASSAAQREGFEQYF,TGTGCCAGCAGCGCTGCCCAGCGGGAGGGCTTTGAGCAGTACTTC
TRBJ2-7,TRBD2,TRBV27,NA,CASSLRASGGRVGHEQYF,TGTGCCAGCAGTTTAAGGGCTAGCGGGGGGAGGGTGGGCCACGAGCAGTACTTC
TRBJ2-1,TRBD2,TRBV19,NA,CASSTLLAGTSGYNEQFF,TGTGCCAGTAGTACTTTATTGGCGGGGACTAGCGGCTACAATGAGCAGTTCTTC
TRBJ2-7,NA,TRBV27,NA,CASVWADFSYEQYF,TGTGCCAGCGTATGGGCGGACTTCTCCTACGAGCAGTACTTC
TRBJ1-1,NA,TRBV4-3,NA,CASSQGPNTEAFF,TGCGCCAGCAGCCAAGGGCCGAACACTGAAGCTTTCTTT
TRBJ2-3,NA,TRBV28,NA,CASSLMGVPYGTDTQYF,TGTGCCAGCAGCCTGATGGGAGTCCCCTACGGCACAGATACGCAGTATTTT
TRBJ2-1,TRBD2,TRBV2,NA,CASSDPGGNTYNEQFF,TGTGCCAGCAGTGACCCCGGGGGGAATACCTACAATGAGCAGTTCTTC
TRBJ2-3,TRBD1,TRBV27,few,CASMGQGRGTQYF,TGTGCCAGCATGGGACAGGGACGTGGTACGCAGTATTTT